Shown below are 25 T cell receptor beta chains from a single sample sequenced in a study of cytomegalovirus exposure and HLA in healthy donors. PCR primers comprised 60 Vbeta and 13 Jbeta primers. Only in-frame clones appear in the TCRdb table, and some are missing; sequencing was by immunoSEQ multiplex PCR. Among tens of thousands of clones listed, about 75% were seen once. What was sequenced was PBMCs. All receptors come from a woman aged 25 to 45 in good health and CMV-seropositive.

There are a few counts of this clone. The CDR3 region is CASSLDRSHGSPLHF. The CDR3 nucleotides read TGTGCCAGCAGTTTAGACAGGTCCCACGGTTCACCCCTCCACTTT. The genes are TRBV6-5 and TRBJ1-6, with D perhaps matching TRBD1 (6 bases). The CDR3 length is 15 residues. The V gene lost 4 bases and the J gene lost 9 bases, with 16 bases spanning the gap. Per the germline V gene, CDR1 is MNHEY and CDR2 is SVGAGI.

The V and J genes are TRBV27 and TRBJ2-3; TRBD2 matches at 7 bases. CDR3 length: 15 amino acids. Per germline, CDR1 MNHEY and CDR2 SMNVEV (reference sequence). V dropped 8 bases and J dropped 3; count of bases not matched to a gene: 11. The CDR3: CASHGSGRGTDTQYF. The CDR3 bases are TGTGCCAGCCATGGTAGCGGGCGGGGTACAGATACGCAGTATTTT.

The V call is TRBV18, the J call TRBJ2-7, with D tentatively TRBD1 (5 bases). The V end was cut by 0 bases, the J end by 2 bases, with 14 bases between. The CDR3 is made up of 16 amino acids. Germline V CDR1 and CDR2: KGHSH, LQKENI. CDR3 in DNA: TGTGCCAGCTCACCACCGGCGCAGGGTTCCCCCTACGAGCAGTACTTC. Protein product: CASSPPAQGSPYEQYF.

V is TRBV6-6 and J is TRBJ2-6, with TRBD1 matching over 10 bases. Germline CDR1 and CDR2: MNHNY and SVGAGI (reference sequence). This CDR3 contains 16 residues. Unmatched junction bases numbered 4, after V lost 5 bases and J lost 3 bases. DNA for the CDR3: TGTGCCAGCAGTCCTGGACAGGGGGTTGGGGCCAACGTCCTGACTTTC. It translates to CASSPGQGVGANVLTF.

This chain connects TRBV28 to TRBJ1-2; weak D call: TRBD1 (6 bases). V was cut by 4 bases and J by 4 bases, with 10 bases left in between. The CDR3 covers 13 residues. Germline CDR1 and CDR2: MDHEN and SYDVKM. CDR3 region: CASSSDRTYGYTF. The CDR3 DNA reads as TGTGCCAGCAGTTCAGACAGGACCTATGGCTACACCTTC.

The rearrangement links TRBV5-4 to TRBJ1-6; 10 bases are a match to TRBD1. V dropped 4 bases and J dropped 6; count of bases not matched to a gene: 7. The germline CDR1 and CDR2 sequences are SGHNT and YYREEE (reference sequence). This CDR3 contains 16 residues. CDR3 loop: CASSARGDRGNSPLHF. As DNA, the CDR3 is TGTGCCAGCAGCGCCCGAGGGGACAGGGGTAATTCACCCCTCCACTTT.

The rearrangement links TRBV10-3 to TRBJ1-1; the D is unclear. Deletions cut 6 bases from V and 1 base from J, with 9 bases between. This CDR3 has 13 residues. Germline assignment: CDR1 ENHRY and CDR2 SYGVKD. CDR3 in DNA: TGTGCCATCAGGGCAGAATCGAACACTGAAGCTTTCTTT. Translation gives CAIRAESNTEAFF.

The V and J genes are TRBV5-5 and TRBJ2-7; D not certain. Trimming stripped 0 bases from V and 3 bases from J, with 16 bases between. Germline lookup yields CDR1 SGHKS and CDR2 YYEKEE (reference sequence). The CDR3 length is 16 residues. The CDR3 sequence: CASSLAVTLEIYEQYF. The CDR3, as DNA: TGTGCCAGCAGCTTGGCTGTGACATTGGAAATCTACGAGCAGTACTTC.

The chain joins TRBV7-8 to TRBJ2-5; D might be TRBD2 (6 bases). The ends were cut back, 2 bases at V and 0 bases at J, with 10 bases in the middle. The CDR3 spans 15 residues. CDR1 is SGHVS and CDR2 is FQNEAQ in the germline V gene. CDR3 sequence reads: CASSLLARYQETQYF. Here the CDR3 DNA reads TGTGCCAGCAGCTTACTAGCGAGGTACCAAGAGACCCAGTACTTC.

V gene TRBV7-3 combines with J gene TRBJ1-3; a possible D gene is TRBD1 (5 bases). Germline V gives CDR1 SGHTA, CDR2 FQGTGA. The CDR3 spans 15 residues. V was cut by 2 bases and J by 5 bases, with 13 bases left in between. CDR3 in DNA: TGTGCCAGCAGCTTATACGGGGGAGGCAGAAACACCATATATTTT. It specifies CASSLYGGGRNTIYF.

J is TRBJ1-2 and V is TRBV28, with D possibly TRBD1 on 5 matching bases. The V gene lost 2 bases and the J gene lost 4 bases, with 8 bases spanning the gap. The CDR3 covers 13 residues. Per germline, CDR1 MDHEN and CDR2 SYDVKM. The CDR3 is CASSLQGGYGYTF. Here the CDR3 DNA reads TGTGCCAGCAGTTTACAGGGTGGCTATGGCTACACCTTC.

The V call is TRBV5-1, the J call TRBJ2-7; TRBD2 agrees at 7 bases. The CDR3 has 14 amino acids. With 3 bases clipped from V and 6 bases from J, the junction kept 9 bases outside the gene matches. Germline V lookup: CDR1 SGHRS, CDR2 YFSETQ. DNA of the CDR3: TGCGCCAGCAGCTGGGGGGGGGAGGGAAGCGAGCAGTACTTC. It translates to CASSWGGEGSEQYF.

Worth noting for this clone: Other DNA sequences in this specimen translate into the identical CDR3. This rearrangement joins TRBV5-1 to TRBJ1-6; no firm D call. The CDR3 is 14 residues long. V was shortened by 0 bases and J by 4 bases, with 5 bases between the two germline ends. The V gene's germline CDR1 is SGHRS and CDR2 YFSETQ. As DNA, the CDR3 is TGCGCCAGCAGCTTGGGACAATATAATTCACCCCTCCACTTT. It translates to CASSLGQYNSPLHF.

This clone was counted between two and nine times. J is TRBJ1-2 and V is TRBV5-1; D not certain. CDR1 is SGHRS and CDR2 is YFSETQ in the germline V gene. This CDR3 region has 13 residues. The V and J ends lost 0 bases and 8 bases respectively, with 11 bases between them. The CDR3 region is CASSLDGGGGYTF. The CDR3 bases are TGCGCCAGCAGCTTGGATGGAGGTGGAGGCTACACCTTC. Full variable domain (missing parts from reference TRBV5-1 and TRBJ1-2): KAGVTQTPRYLIKTRGQQVTLSCSPISGHRSVSWYQQTPGQGLQFLFEYFSETQRNKGNFPGRFSGRQFSNSRSEMNVSTLELGDSALYLCASSLDGGGGYTFGSGTRLTVV.

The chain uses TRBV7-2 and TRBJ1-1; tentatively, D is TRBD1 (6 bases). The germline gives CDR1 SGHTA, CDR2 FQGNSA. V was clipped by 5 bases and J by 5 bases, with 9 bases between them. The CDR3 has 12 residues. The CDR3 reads CASSHTGTEAFF. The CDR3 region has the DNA TGTGCCAGCAGCCATACAGGGACTGAAGCTTTCTTT.

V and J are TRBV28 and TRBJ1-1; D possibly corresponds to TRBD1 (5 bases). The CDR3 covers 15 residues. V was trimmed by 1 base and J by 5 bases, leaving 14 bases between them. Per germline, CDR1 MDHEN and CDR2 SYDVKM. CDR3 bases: TGTGCCAGCAGTTTATCTGGGGGAGGTGGAACTGAAGCTTTCTTT. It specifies CASSLSGGGGTEAFF.

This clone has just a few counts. The CDR3 is CASSLMFQRVHYEQYF. CDR3 DNA: TGTGCCAGCAGCTTGATGTTCCAGCGGGTCCACTACGAGCAGTACTTC. This chain joins TRBV5-5 and TRBJ2-7, with D maybe TRBD2 (6 bases). V lost 1 base, J lost 3 bases, and 17 bases lay in between. CDR3 length: 16 residues. In germline, CDR1 is SGHKS, CDR2 YYEKEE (reference sequence). Looking up the rest from reference TRBV5-5 and TRBJ2-7 gives the full variable domain: DAGVTQSPTHLIKTRGQQVTLRCSPISGHKSVSWYQQVLGQGPQFIFQYYEKEERGRGNFPDRFSARQFPNYSSELNVNALLLGDSALYLCASSLMFQRVHYEQYFGPGTRLTVT.

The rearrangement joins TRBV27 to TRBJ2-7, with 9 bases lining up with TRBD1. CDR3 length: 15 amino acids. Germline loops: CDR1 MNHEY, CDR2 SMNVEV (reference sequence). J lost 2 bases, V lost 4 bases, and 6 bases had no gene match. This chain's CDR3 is CASSSRGTGPYEQYF. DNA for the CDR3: TGTGCCAGCAGTTCTAGAGGGACAGGGCCCTACGAGCAGTACTTC.

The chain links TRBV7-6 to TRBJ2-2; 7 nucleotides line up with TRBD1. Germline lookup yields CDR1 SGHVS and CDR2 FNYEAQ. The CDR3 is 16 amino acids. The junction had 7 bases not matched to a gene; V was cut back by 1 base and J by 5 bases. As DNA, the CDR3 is TGTGCCAGCAGCTTAGAAGCCAGGGGGAAGACCGGGGAGCTGTTTTTT. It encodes CASSLEARGKTGELFF.

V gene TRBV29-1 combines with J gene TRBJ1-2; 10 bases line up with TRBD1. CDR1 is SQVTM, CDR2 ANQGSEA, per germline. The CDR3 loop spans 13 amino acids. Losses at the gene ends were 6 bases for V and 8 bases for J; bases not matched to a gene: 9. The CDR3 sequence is CSVPRQGAEGYTF. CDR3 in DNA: TGCAGCGTACCCAGACAGGGGGCGGAGGGCTACACCTTC.

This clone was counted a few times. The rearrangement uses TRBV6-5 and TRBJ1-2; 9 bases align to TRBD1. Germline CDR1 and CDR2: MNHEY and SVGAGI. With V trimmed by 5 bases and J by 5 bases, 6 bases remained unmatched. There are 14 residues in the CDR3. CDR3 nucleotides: TGTGCCAGCAGTACCCGGACAGGGGAATATGGCTACACCTTC. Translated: CASSTRTGEYGYTF.

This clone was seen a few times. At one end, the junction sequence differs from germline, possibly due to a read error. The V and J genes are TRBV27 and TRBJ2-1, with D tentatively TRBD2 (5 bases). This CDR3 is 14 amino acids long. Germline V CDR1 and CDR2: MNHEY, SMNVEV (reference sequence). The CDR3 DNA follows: TGTGCCAGCAGCCCGCGGACTGGGATGAATGAGCCGTTCTTC. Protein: CASSPRTGMNEPFF.

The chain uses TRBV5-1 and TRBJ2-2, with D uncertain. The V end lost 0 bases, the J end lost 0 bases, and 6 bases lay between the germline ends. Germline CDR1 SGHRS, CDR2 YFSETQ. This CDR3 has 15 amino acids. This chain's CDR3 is CASSLALANTGELFF. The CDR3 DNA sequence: TGCGCCAGCAGCTTGGCCCTAGCGAACACCGGGGAGCTGTTTTTT.

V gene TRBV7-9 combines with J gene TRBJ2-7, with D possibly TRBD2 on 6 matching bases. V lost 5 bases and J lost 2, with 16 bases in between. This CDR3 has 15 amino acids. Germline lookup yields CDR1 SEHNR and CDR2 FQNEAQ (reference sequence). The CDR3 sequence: CASSHLWGDTYEQYF. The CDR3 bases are TGTGCCAGCAGCCACCTTTGGGGGGATACCTACGAGCAGTACTTC.

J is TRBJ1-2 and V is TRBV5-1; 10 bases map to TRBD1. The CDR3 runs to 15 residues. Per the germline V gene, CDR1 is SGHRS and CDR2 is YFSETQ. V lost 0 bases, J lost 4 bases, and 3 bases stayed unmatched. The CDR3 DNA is TGCGCCAGCAGCTTGGGGGGGACAGGGGTCTATGGCTACACCTTC. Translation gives CASSLGGTGVYGYTF.